This TCR beta chain derives from a study of CD8 T cells in ankylosing spondylitis. MiXCR, run by TCRdb on the 5' RACE reads, gives a single entry per CDR3 protein. The repertoire includes about 190,000 distinct CDR3 sequences, about an eighth of them detected once, and 11% sits in the top ten. Study-level points and caveats: Significantly higher representation of disease-linked clones was reported for matched ankylosing spondylitis synovial fluid.

This clonotype was observed a few times. The antigen remains undetermined. The CDR3 has 14 amino acids. Germline values: CDR1 SEHNR, CDR2 FQNEAQ (reference sequence). V lost 4 bases and J 6 bases, leaving 12 bases between the germline ends. The clonotype comes from a female donor with ankylosing spondylitis or in good health (not recorded which). V is TRBV7-9 and J is TRBJ2-2, with D unclear. The material sequenced was blood, either unsorted or a sorted T cell fraction (not recorded which). The CDR3 is CASSSVLGAGELFF. The DNA of the CDR3 is TGTGCCAGCAGCTCCGTCCTTGGGGCCGGGGAGCTGTTTTTT.